This entry lists 7 T cell receptor beta chains sequenced from one sample in a study of CD8 T cell repertoires and HIV-1 epitope variants. The antigens for these receptors are not known. The protocol was immunoSEQ multiplex PCR, while the TCRdb copy is restricted to in-frame clones and leaves out a portion. In the table there are 5,600 or so clones, 50% to 80% of which are singletons. Sequenced material: cultured CD8+ T cells derived from PBMCs. The origin of the receptors is a male donor with HIV.

The V and J genes are TRBV4-1 and TRBJ2-7; 9 nucleotides match TRBD1. This CDR3 is built from 13 residues. Germline V CDR1 and CDR2: MGHRA, YSYEKL. Trimming removed 6 bases from V and 5 bases from J; junction bases left unmatched: 5. In nucleotides, the CDR3 is TGCGCCAGCAGTCTGGGACAGGGTAACGAGCAGTACTTC. This sequence encodes CASSLGQGNEQYF.

The chain recombines TRBV7-3 with TRBJ2-5; 10 bases are a match to TRBD1. Germline V gene data show CDR1 as SGHTA and CDR2 as FQGTGA. CDR3 length: 14 amino acids. V lost 5 bases and J lost 4; bases outside the gene matches: 4. As DNA, the CDR3 is TGTGCCAGCAGCCCGGGACAGGGGTTAGAGACCCAGTACTTC. Translated: CASSPGQGLETQYF. Supplemented by reference TRBV7-3 and TRBJ2-5, the full variable domain reads GAGVSQTPSNKVTEKGKYVELRCDPISGHTALYWYRQSLGQGPEFLIYFQGTGAADDSGLPNDRFFAVRPEGSVSTLKIQRTERGDSAVYLCASSPGQGLETQYFGPGTRLLVL.

This clone came up a few times. The V and J genes are TRBV4-1 and TRBJ1-2; TRBD1 matches 7 bases. The germline CDR1 and CDR2 sequences are MGHRA and YSYEKL. V trimming: 0 bases; J trimming: 8 bases; junction bases outside the gene matches: 12. The CDR3 is 16 residues long. In nucleotides, the CDR3 is TGCGCCAGCAGCCAAGAGGTCGACAGGGTGATTGAGGGCTACACCTTC. Translating gives CASSQEVDRVIEGYTF.

This chain links TRBV6-5 with TRBJ1-5; 7 bases fit TRBD1. This CDR3 comprises 15 residues. In germline, CDR1 is MNHEY, CDR2 SVGAGI. V was clipped by 6 bases and J by 4 bases; unmatched bases: 9. The DNA for the CDR3 is TGTGCCAGCAGACCCCAGGGGGGGGCGAATCAGCCCCAGCATTTT. Its translation is CASRPQGGANQPQHF.

The chain recombines TRBV28 with TRBJ2-3; TRBD2 is a possible D gene (7 bases). This CDR3 contains 15 residues. V lost 7 bases and J 1 base, leaving 15 bases between the germline ends. Germline V gives CDR1 MDHEN, CDR2 SYDVKM. Here the CDR3 DNA reads TGTGCCAGCATCCTTGGGGGGGGCGGCACAGATACGCAGTATTTT. It specifies CASILGGGGTDTQYF.

J is TRBJ1-2 and V is TRBV4-3, with a tentative D call TRBD1 (5 bases). Germline values: CDR1 LGHNA, CDR2 YSLEER. The CDR3 consists of 16 residues. Trimming shortened V by 1 base and J by 0 bases, and 12 bases separated the two germline ends. DNA for the CDR3: TGCGCCAGCAGCCAAGGGCGACAGCTTACTAACTATGGCTACACCTTC. Amino acid sequence: CASSQGRQLTNYGYTF.

V gene TRBV7-2 combines with J gene TRBJ2-7, with D unclear. Per germline, CDR1 SGHTA and CDR2 FQGNSA. Deletions cut 5 bases from V and 0 bases from J, with 8 bases between. This CDR3 contains 13 residues. Here the CDR3 DNA reads TGTGCCAGCAGCCGCGCCCTCTCCTACGAGCAGTACTTC. This encodes CASSRALSYEQYF.